The next 16 T cell receptor beta chains were all read from a single sample in a study of cytomegalovirus exposure and HLA in healthy donors. Using immunoSEQ multiplex PCR, the repertoire was profiled, and TCRdb retains in-frame clones only, with some absent. The table has about 150,000 clones, 85% to 90% seen once. The sequenced material came from PBMCs. The source of these receptors is a human donor in good health.

The V and J genes are TRBV4-3 and TRBJ1-1; 7 nucleotides match TRBD1. V lost 7 bases, J lost 3 bases, and 5 bases stayed unmatched. Germline V gene lookup returns CDR1 LGHNA and CDR2 YSLEER. CDR3 size: 13 residues. CDR3 DNA sequence: TGCGCCAGCAAACAGGGGACCTACACTGAAGCTTTCTTT. This translates into CASKQGTYTEAFF.

This clone was counted only a few times. This chain links TRBV29-1 with TRBJ2-1; TRBD2 matches at 8 bases. The CDR3 totals 13 residues. Germline loops: CDR1 SQVTM, CDR2 ANQGSEA. Unmatched junction bases numbered 7, after V lost 3 bases and J lost 9 bases. CDR3 DNA: TGCAGCGTTGAGACGGGAGGGCTTTTTGAGCAGTTCTTC. It is translated as CSVETGGLFEQFF.

The chain has TRBV21-1 and TRBJ2-7; the table assigns TRBD1, which was not confirmed against the DNA. TRBV21-1 is deemed a pseudogene. The CDR3 has 18 amino acids. The CDR3: CASSKGRSGQGWSYEQYF. The CDR3 coding sequence is TGTGCCAGCAGCAAAGGCAGGAGTGGCCAGGGATGGTCCTACGAGCAGTACTTC.

This clone was observed once. The gene calls are TRBV5-1 and TRBJ2-3; possibly TRBD2 for D (6 bases). The germline V gene has CDR1 SGHRS and CDR2 YFSETQ. The V end lost 4 bases, the J end lost 2 bases, and 11 bases lay between the germline ends. This CDR3 spans 14 amino acids. The CDR3: CASSTGDLTDTQYF. DNA for the CDR3: TGCGCCAGCAGCACGGGGGACCTCACAGATACGCAGTATTTT.

This clone was counted a single time. The chain joins TRBV2 to TRBJ1-1, with TRBD1 matching 9 bases. The germline CDR1 and CDR2 sequences are SNHLY and FYNNEI. The J segment lost 1 base and the V segment lost 6 bases, leaving 6 bases of the junction unmatched. The CDR3 has 15 residues. CDR3 nucleotide sequence: TGTGCCAGCAGGGACAGGGGACTATCGAACACTGAAGCTTTCTTT. It specifies CASRDRGLSNTEAFF.

This clone came up once. The chain is built from TRBV6-6 and TRBJ2-7; 11 bases align to TRBD1. Germline lookup yields CDR1 MNHNY and CDR2 SVGAGI (reference sequence). With V trimmed by 1 base and J by 5 bases, 7 bases remained unmatched. The CDR3 covers 16 residues. The CDR3 DNA follows: TGTGCCAGCAGTTACTTGCCATTGGGACAGGGGGACGAGCAGTACTTC. Amino acids: CASSYLPLGQGDEQYF.

This clone was detected only a few times. The V call is TRBV11-2, the J call TRBJ1-2; D is possibly TRBD1 (6 bases). Looked up from germline, CDR1 is SGHAT and CDR2 is FQNNGV. This CDR3 is built from 16 residues. V was trimmed by 5 bases and J by 5 bases, leaving 21 bases between them. The CDR3 sequence: CASSPDSPSLRYGYTF. The CDR3 nucleotides are TGTGCCAGCAGCCCGGACAGTCCCTCCCTAAGATATGGCTACACCTTC.

This clone occurred a few times. The chain joins TRBV6-1 to TRBJ1-5, with 7 bases that match TRBD1. CDR1 is MNHNS and CDR2 is SASEGT in the germline V gene. J lost 4 bases, V lost 6 bases, and 9 bases had no gene match. The CDR3 is made up of 15 amino acids. In DNA, the CDR3 is TGTGCCAGCAGCGTTACAGGGGTGGGGAATCAGCCCCAGCATTTT. It codes for CASSVTGVGNQPQHF.

In DNA, the CDR3 is TGCGCCAGCAGCCAAGTGCTAGTCAGGGGCGATGAGCAGTTCTTC. This gives the protein CASSQVLVRGDEQFF. This sequence joins TRBV4-1 and TRBJ2-1, with TRBD1 as a possible D gene (6 bases). Trimming pared 1 base from V and 8 bases from J, leaving 15 bases between. Looked up from germline, CDR1 is MGHRA and CDR2 is YSYEKL. The CDR3 sequence is 15 residues long.

The genes are TRBV7-6 and TRBJ2-1; 12 nucleotides agree with TRBD2. The length of the CDR3 is 15 residues. Trimming cost V 4 bases and J 6 bases; bases outside gene matches: 4. The germline V gene has CDR1 SGHVS and CDR2 FNYEAQ. The CDR3 bases are TGTGCCAGCAGCTACACTAGCGGGGGGCCCAATGAGCAGTTCTTC. Translation: CASSYTSGGPNEQFF.

This clone was found once. The rearrangement links TRBV7-8 to TRBJ1-1, with D uncertain. CDR1 is SGHVS, CDR2 FQNEAQ, per germline. V was pared by 1 base and J by 6 bases, with 6 bases between. This CDR3 region has 12 residues. CDR3 sequence (DNA): TGTGCCAGCAGCTTAGAGAGCGCTGAAGCTTTCTTT. The encoded protein is CASSLESAEAFF.

This chain joins TRBV5-1 and TRBJ2-2, with a possible D match to TRBD2 (5 bases). Germline-derived CDR1 and CDR2 are SGHRS and YFSETQ. The CDR3 runs to 16 residues. V shed 4 bases and J shed 4 bases, with 17 bases lying between them. CDR3 DNA sequence: TGCGCCAGCAGCCCCACTGAGGGTTTAAGCACCGGGGAGCTGTTTTTT. This codes for CASSPTEGLSTGELFF.

V is TRBV28 and J is TRBJ2-3; 13 positions match TRBD2. This CDR3 is built from 15 residues. CDR1 MDHEN and CDR2 SYDVKM come from the germline V gene. V lost 3 bases and J lost 7; bases outside the gene matches: 4. The CDR3 DNA follows: TGTGCCAGCAGTTTTAAGACTAGCGGGAGGAATACGCAGTATTTT. This translates into CASSFKTSGRNTQYF. Full variable domain (outside the CDR3, taken from reference TRBV28 and TRBJ2-3): DVKVTQSSRYLVKRTGEKVFLECVQDMDHENMFWYRQDPGLGLRLIYFSYDVKMKEKGDIPEGYSVSREKKERFSLILESASTNQTSMYLCASSFKTSGRNTQYFGPGTRLTVL.

V gene TRBV7-9 combines with J gene TRBJ1-4; D remains unclear. The CDR3 has 13 residues. Germline CDR1 and CDR2: SEHNR and FQNEAQ (reference sequence). V was clipped by 8 bases and J by 11 bases, with 18 bases between them. CDR3 sequence: CASFKDGMGKLFF. The CDR3 DNA reads TGTGCCAGCTTTAAGGACGGGATGGGGAAACTGTTTTTT.

The chain combines TRBV6-6 with TRBJ2-3; no clear D gene. CDR3 length: 11 residues. Germline V lookup: CDR1 MNHNY, CDR2 SVGAGI (reference sequence). The ends were cut back, 8 bases at V and 2 bases at J, with 5 bases in the middle. In nucleotides, the CDR3 is TGTGCCAGCCTGTACACAGATACGCAGTATTTT. Protein product: CASLYTDTQYF.

The chain couples TRBV6-5 to TRBJ2-1; 9 bases match TRBD2. After removal of 6 bases from V and 9 bases from J, the junction contained 12 bases not matched to a gene. Germline values: CDR1 MNHEY, CDR2 SVGAGI. The CDR3 is 15 amino acids. The CDR3: CASRISGGPGFEQFF. The CDR3, as DNA: TGTGCCAGCAGGATAAGCGGGGGGCCGGGTTTTGAGCAGTTCTTC.